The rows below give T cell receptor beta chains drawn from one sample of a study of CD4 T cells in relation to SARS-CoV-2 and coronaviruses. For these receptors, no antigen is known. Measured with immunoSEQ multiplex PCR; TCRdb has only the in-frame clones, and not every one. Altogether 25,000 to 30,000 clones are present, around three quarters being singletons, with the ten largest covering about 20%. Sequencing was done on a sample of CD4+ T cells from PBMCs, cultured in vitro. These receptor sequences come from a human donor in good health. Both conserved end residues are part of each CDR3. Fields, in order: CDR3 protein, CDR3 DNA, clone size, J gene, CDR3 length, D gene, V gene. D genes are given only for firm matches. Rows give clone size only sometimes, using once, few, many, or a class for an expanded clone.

cdr3_aa: CASNGDSGSHNEQFF
cdr3_nt: TGCGCCAGCAATGGGGATAGCGGGAGTCACAATGAGCAGTTCTTC
clone_size: -
j_call: TRBJ2-1
cdr3_length: 15
d_call: TRBD2
v_call: TRBV5-1

cdr3_aa: CASSERYGEQYF
cdr3_nt: TGTGCCAGCAGTGAAAGGTACGGTGAGCAGTACTTC
clone_size: -
j_call: TRBJ2-7
cdr3_length: 12
d_call: -
v_call: TRBV25-1

cdr3_aa: CASSLVGGRGYTF
cdr3_nt: TGTGCCAGCAGTTTGGTTGGGGGTAGAGGCTACACCTTC
clone_size: -
j_call: TRBJ1-2
cdr3_length: 13
d_call: -
v_call: TRBV27

cdr3_aa: CASSLPSGAGTGELFF
cdr3_nt: TGTGCCAGCAGCTTACCCTCGGGAGCGGGAACCGGGGAGCTGTTTTTT
clone_size: -
j_call: TRBJ2-2
cdr3_length: 16
d_call: TRBD2
v_call: TRBV7-2

cdr3_aa: CASTFRGTTGELFF
cdr3_nt: TGTGCCAGCACCTTTAGGGGGACCACCGGGGAGCTGTTTTTT
clone_size: -
j_call: TRBJ2-2
cdr3_length: 14
d_call: -
v_call: TRBV7-9

cdr3_aa: CASSVVSGGAQETQYF
cdr3_nt: TGTGCCAGCAGCGTAGTTAGCGGGGGGGCTCAAGAGACCCAGTACTTC
clone_size: -
j_call: TRBJ2-5
cdr3_length: 16
d_call: TRBD2
v_call: TRBV9

cdr3_aa: CASSWGQGLENSPLHF
cdr3_nt: TGCGCCAGCAGCTGGGGGCAGGGGCTCGAGAATTCACCCCTCCACTTT
clone_size: -
j_call: TRBJ1-6
cdr3_length: 16
d_call: -
v_call: TRBV5-1

cdr3_aa: CASSLDRGRTEAFF
cdr3_nt: TGTGCCAGCAGCTTAGACAGGGGACGGACTGAAGCTTTCTTT
clone_size: -
j_call: TRBJ1-1
cdr3_length: 14
d_call: TRBD1
v_call: TRBV7-2

cdr3_aa: CASSPPLAAYPRTDTQYF
cdr3_nt: TGTGCCAGCTCACCACCGTTAGCGGCCTATCCTCGCACAGATACACAGTATTTT
clone_size: -
j_call: TRBJ2-3
cdr3_length: 18
d_call: -
v_call: TRBV18

cdr3_aa: CASSLAGTGGGHTQYF
cdr3_nt: TGTGCCAGCAGCTTAGCAGGGACAGGGGGTGGTCATACGCAGTATTTT
clone_size: medium-sized
j_call: TRBJ2-3
cdr3_length: 16
d_call: TRBD1
v_call: TRBV7-9

cdr3_aa: CASSFEVRGNYGYTF
cdr3_nt: TGTGCCAGCAGTTTCGAGGTGAGGGGAAACTATGGCTACACCTTC
clone_size: -
j_call: TRBJ1-2
cdr3_length: 15
d_call: -
v_call: TRBV6-5

cdr3_aa: CASSPQRNTEAFF
cdr3_nt: TGTGCCAGCAGCCCTCAGAGAAACACTGAAGCTTTCTTT
clone_size: -
j_call: TRBJ1-1
cdr3_length: 13
d_call: -
v_call: TRBV14

cdr3_aa: CASSYTGVGTEAFF
cdr3_nt: TGCGCCAGCAGCTATACAGGGGTAGGCACTGAAGCTTTCTTT
clone_size: few
j_call: TRBJ1-1
cdr3_length: 14
d_call: TRBD1
v_call: TRBV5-1

cdr3_aa: CASNVQGIGSPLHF
cdr3_nt: TGTGCCAGCAACGTACAGGGGATCGGGTCACCCCTCCACTTT
clone_size: few
j_call: TRBJ1-6
cdr3_length: 14
d_call: TRBD1
v_call: TRBV27

cdr3_aa: CASSFAGPFSYNEQFF
cdr3_nt: TGTGCCAGCAGTTTCGCCGGGCCATTTTCTTACAATGAGCAGTTCTTC
clone_size: once
j_call: TRBJ2-1
cdr3_length: 16
d_call: -
v_call: TRBV25-1

cdr3_aa: CASLNAGKNEKLFF
cdr3_nt: TGTGCCAGCCTTAATGCAGGGAAAAATGAAAAACTGTTTTTT
clone_size: -
j_call: TRBJ1-4
cdr3_length: 14
d_call: -
v_call: TRBV6-5

cdr3_aa: CASSEAGGDYGYTF
cdr3_nt: TGTGCCAGCAGTGAAGCAGGGGGGGACTATGGCTACACCTTC
clone_size: -
j_call: TRBJ1-2
cdr3_length: 14
d_call: -
v_call: TRBV6-1

cdr3_aa: CASSLNNRGTDTQYF
cdr3_nt: TGTGCCAGTAGTCTCAATAACAGGGGTACAGATACGCAGTATTTT
clone_size: -
j_call: TRBJ2-3
cdr3_length: 15
d_call: TRBD1
v_call: TRBV19

cdr3_aa: CASSKDREDQPQHF
cdr3_nt: TGTGCCAGCAGTAAAGACAGGGAGGATCAGCCCCAGCATTTT
clone_size: -
j_call: TRBJ1-5
cdr3_length: 14
d_call: TRBD1
v_call: TRBV6-2/TRBV6-3

cdr3_aa: CASSERAGSSTDTQYF
cdr3_nt: TGTGCCAGCAGCGAAAGAGCGGGGAGCAGCACAGATACGCAGTATTTT
clone_size: few
j_call: TRBJ2-3
cdr3_length: 16
d_call: TRBD2
v_call: TRBV9

cdr3_aa: CASSLAQGYEQYF
cdr3_nt: TGTGCCAGCAGCTTAGCGCAGGGCTACGAGCAGTACTTC
clone_size: -
j_call: TRBJ2-7
cdr3_length: 13
d_call: -
v_call: TRBV11-1

cdr3_aa: CASSQEYTSGRAREQYF
cdr3_nt: TGCGCCAGCAGCCAAGAGTACACTAGCGGGAGGGCCCGGGAGCAGTACTTC
clone_size: -
j_call: TRBJ2-7
cdr3_length: 17
d_call: TRBD2
v_call: TRBV4-3

cdr3_aa: CASSQDQGQSTDTQYF
cdr3_nt: TGTGCCAGCAGCCAAGATCAAGGGCAGAGCACAGATACGCAGTATTTT
clone_size: once
j_call: TRBJ2-3
cdr3_length: 16
d_call: -
v_call: TRBV4-2

cdr3_aa: CASTVSAGNEQYF
cdr3_nt: TGTGCCAGCACCGTATCAGCCGGTAACGAGCAGTACTTC
clone_size: -
j_call: TRBJ2-7
cdr3_length: 13
d_call: -
v_call: TRBV7-2

cdr3_aa: CASSLDSNNEQFF
cdr3_nt: TGTGCCAGCAGCTTAGACTCAAACAATGAGCAGTTCTTC
clone_size: -
j_call: TRBJ2-1
cdr3_length: 13
d_call: -
v_call: TRBV11-3

cdr3_aa: CASSQVRTGGKGEQFF
cdr3_nt: TGCGCCAGCAGCCAAGTTAGGACAGGGGGGAAGGGTGAGCAGTTCTTC
clone_size: -
j_call: TRBJ2-1
cdr3_length: 16
d_call: TRBD1
v_call: TRBV4-1

cdr3_aa: CASSDGANTEAFF
cdr3_nt: TGTGCCAGCAGCGACGGAGCGAACACTGAAGCTTTCTTT
clone_size: -
j_call: TRBJ1-1
cdr3_length: 13
d_call: -
v_call: TRBV6-6

cdr3_aa: CASIGVSGRGPYF
cdr3_nt: TGTGCCAGCATCGGTGTTAGCGGGAGGGGACCGTACTTC
clone_size: few
j_call: TRBJ2-7
cdr3_length: 13
d_call: TRBD2
v_call: TRBV7-2